The 31 T cell receptor beta chains in this list originate from one sample, sequenced in a study of blood T cell repertoires in COVID-19. Sequencing was performed with immunoSEQ multiplex PCR; in TCRdb, only in-frame clones are kept and a portion is missing. The sample lists roughly 410,000 clones, around 87% seen once, with about 2.5% in the top ten. The sample was peripheral blood. These receptors all come from a woman aged 60-75 years with COVID-19, enrolled during active disease.

CDR3 nucleotides: TGTGCCAGCAGTTACGGGGGCGCAGAAATGAACACTGAAGCTTTCTTT. Translated, it gives CASSYGGAEMNTEAFF. The V call is TRBV6-5, the J call TRBJ1-1; D is possibly TRBD1 (6 bases). V was trimmed by 2 bases and J by 0 bases, leaving 13 bases between them. Germline CDR1 reads MNHEY; CDR2 reads SVGAGI. This CDR3 has 16 amino acids.

The genes are TRBV10-3 and TRBJ2-7; TRBD1 agrees at 7 bases. This CDR3 has 14 amino acids. Trimming took 6 bases from V and 5 from J; bases not matched to a gene: 10. Germline V gene data show CDR1 as ENHRY and CDR2 as SYGVKD. The CDR3: CAIRTGQPAHEQYF. As DNA, the CDR3 is TGTGCCATCAGGACGGGACAGCCGGCCCACGAGCAGTACTTC.

This clone has only one observation. The genes are TRBV4-1 and TRBJ1-1; TRBD1 aligns across 12 bases. Germline CDR1 reads MGHRA; CDR2 reads YSYEKL. The CDR3 runs to 16 residues. V was clipped by 2 bases and J by 10 bases; unmatched bases: 11. CDR3 nucleotides: TGCGCCAGCAGCCAACCTTTGGGACAGGGGGCTTTCGGAGCTTTCTTT. It translates to CASSQPLGQGAFGAFF.

The chain uses TRBV28 and TRBJ1-5; D gene unclear. V lost 6 bases, J lost 2 bases, and 17 bases lay in between. This CDR3 spans 16 amino acids. Germline assignment: CDR1 MDHEN and CDR2 SYDVKM. CDR3 nucleotides: TGTGCCAGCAGCCGCGGATCCGGCTATGGCAATCAGCCCCAGCATTTT. Its protein product is CASSRGSGYGNQPQHF.

This clone was observed at least ten times. This sequence joins TRBV19 and TRBJ2-7; 9 bases are a match to TRBD2. CDR1 is LNHDA, CDR2 SQIVND, per germline (reference sequence). V trimming: 6 bases; J trimming: 3 bases; junction bases outside the gene matches: 15. This CDR3 comprises 17 residues. This CDR3 is CASSPHPGLAGLYEQYF. CDR3 sequence (DNA): TGTGCCAGTAGCCCACACCCCGGGCTAGCGGGGCTCTACGAGCAGTACTTC.

CDR3 coding DNA: TGTGCCAGCCGAGAATACTATGGCTACACCTTC. Amino acid sequence: CASREYYGYTF. The V and J genes are TRBV2 and TRBJ1-2; D is unclear. The V and J ends lost 8 bases and 3 bases respectively, with 7 bases between them. Looked up from germline, CDR1 is SNHLY and CDR2 is FYNNEI. CDR3 length: 11 amino acids.

In this sample, this clone turned up once. At the DNA level, this CDR3 is encoded by other sequences in the same sample as well. The chain recombines TRBV5-1 with TRBJ2-2; a possible D gene is TRBD1 (6 bases). This CDR3 is built from 14 residues. In germline, CDR1 is SGHRS, CDR2 YFSETQ. The ends were cut back, 4 bases at V and 5 bases at J, with 12 bases in the middle. CDR3 residues: CASSPGQSTGELFF. The CDR3 nucleotides read TGCGCCAGCAGCCCGGGACAAAGTACCGGGGAGCTGTTTTTT.

This clone has more than one count but fewer than ten. J is TRBJ2-7 and V is TRBV28; D call uncertain. Germline CDR1 and CDR2: MDHEN and SYDVKM. The CDR3 is made up of 15 amino acids. V dropped 2 bases and J dropped 3 bases, with 14 bases sitting between them. The CDR3 loop reads CASSLGPSLGYEQYF. Here the CDR3 DNA reads TGTGCCAGCAGTTTAGGTCCCTCCCTCGGCTACGAGCAGTACTTC.

The chain carries TRBV11-2 and TRBJ2-1; TRBD2 agrees at 14 bases. V lost 3 bases, J lost 2 bases, and 3 bases stayed unmatched. Per the germline V gene, CDR1 is SGHAT and CDR2 is FQNNGV. The CDR3 is 17 residues long. CDR3 loop: CASSLGLAGDAYNEQFF. The CDR3 DNA reads TGTGCCAGCAGCTTGGGACTAGCGGGGGACGCCTACAATGAGCAGTTCTTC.

This clone appeared a single time. V gene TRBV30 combines with J gene TRBJ1-3; D not resolved. Per the germline V gene, CDR1 is GTSNPN and CDR2 is SVGIG (reference sequence). Trimming stripped 4 bases from V and 0 bases from J, with 13 bases between. CDR3 size: 15 residues. CDR3 sequence: CAWTARRLSGNTIYF. CDR3 nucleotides: TGTGCCTGGACAGCAAGGAGGCTCTCTGGAAACACCATATATTTT.

For this clone: A read error may account for a junction end that differs from germline. V gene TRBV28 combines with J gene TRBJ1-1, with 9 bases lining up with TRBD1. Germline values: CDR1 MDHEN, CDR2 SYDVKM. The CDR3 extends over 15 amino acids. CDR3 loop: CASSLSMGRIQGAVF. DNA of the CDR3: TGTGCCAGCAGTTTATCTATGGGTAGGATACAGGGGGCAGTATTT.

The chain's CDR3 is CASTLGGQAYEQYF. As DNA, the CDR3 is TGTGCCAGCACCCTGGGAGGACAGGCCTACGAGCAGTACTTC. This chain uses TRBV6-5 with TRBJ2-7; a possible D gene is TRBD1 (7 bases). V lost 7 bases and J 2 bases, leaving 15 bases between the germline ends. Per germline, CDR1 MNHEY and CDR2 SVGAGI. The CDR3 has 14 residues.

About this clone: Other DNA sequences in this sample translate to the same CDR3. This chain uses TRBV19 with TRBJ2-5, with a tentative D call TRBD1 (6 bases). The CDR3 is 14 residues long. Germline V gene data show CDR1 as LNHDA and CDR2 as SQIVND (reference sequence). Trimming cost V 5 bases and J 2 bases, with 12 bases left between them. The CDR3 DNA is TGTGCCAGTAGTCCTCCTGGACAGCAAGAGACCCAGTACTTC. It is translated as CASSPPGQQETQYF.

The genes are TRBV7-3 and TRBJ2-1; 8 bases map to TRBD2. Germline V gene lookup returns CDR1 SGHTA and CDR2 FQGTGA. The V segment lost 1 base and the J segment 9 bases; nucleotides outside the gene matches: 8. There are 15 residues in the CDR3. The CDR3 region has the DNA TGTGCCAGCAGCTTAAACCCGGGGGGGCAGGCTGAGCAGTTCTTC. Protein: CASSLNPGGQAEQFF.

This clone has a single count. The J gene is TRBJ1-1, the V gene TRBV6-5, with D maybe TRBD1 (5 bases). The CDR3 runs to 14 residues. Trimming removed 6 bases at V and 8 bases at J, with 19 bases between. CDR1 is MNHEY, CDR2 SVGAGI, per germline. CDR3: CASSQEEGLGEAFF. Written as DNA, the CDR3 is TGTGCCAGCAGCCAAGAGGAGGGGCTCGGGGAAGCTTTCTTT.

CDR3 sequence: CASSTLLAGGTDTQYF. CDR3 bases: TGTGCCAGCAGCACCCTTCTAGCGGGGGGCACAGATACGCAGTATTTT. The chain uses TRBV27 and TRBJ2-3; 10 nucleotides match TRBD2. V dropped 6 bases and J dropped 1; count of bases not matched to a gene: 7. This CDR3 comprises 16 residues. The germline gives CDR1 MNHEY, CDR2 SMNVEV (reference sequence).

This chain uses TRBV6-1 with TRBJ1-6, with 7 bases aligning to TRBD1. Looked up from germline, CDR1 is MNHNS and CDR2 is SASEGT. This CDR3 is 16 amino acids long. The ends lost 4 bases at V and 11 bases at J; junction bases unmatched: 14. DNA of the CDR3: TGTGCCAGCAGTGGGCCCAGGACAGGCCCTGGGGCACCCCTCCACTTT. Its protein is CASSGPRTGPGAPLHF.

V usage is TRBV10-1 and J usage is TRBJ1-2, with D possibly being TRBD1 (6 bases). The V end lost 6 bases, the J end lost 8 bases, and 13 bases lay between the germline ends. The CDR3 totals 12 residues. CDR1 is WNHNN, CDR2 SYGVQD, per germline (reference sequence). CDR3 amino acids: CASRQGPGGYTF. As DNA, the CDR3 is TGCGCCAGCAGACAGGGCCCAGGGGGCTACACCTTC.

J is TRBJ2-7 and V is TRBV5-1, with TRBD1 matching over 10 bases. Germline V gene sequence: CDR1 SGHRS, CDR2 YFSETQ. CDR3 length: 17 residues. V was clipped by 4 bases and J by 5 bases; unmatched bases: 15. The CDR3 loop reads CASSPVGAGQGQHEQYF. The CDR3 DNA reads TGCGCCAGCAGCCCCGTGGGTGCGGGACAGGGGCAGCACGAGCAGTACTTC.

The V gene is TRBV28, the J gene TRBJ2-4, with a weak D call TRBD2 (6 bases). The germline V gene has CDR1 MDHEN and CDR2 SYDVKM. V was pared by 5 bases and J by 1 base, with 15 bases between. The CDR3 is 16 amino acids. The CDR3 sequence: CASSGPGGGAKNIQYF. The CDR3 DNA reads TGTGCCAGCAGTGGCCCTGGGGGAGGCGCCAAAAACATTCAGTACTTC.

The J gene is TRBJ1-2, the V gene TRBV20-1; 11 nucleotides align to TRBD1. Germline V gene data show CDR1 as DFQATT and CDR2 as SNEGSKA (reference sequence). The ends lost 6 bases at V and 8 bases at J; junction bases unmatched: 11. The CDR3 covers 14 residues. CDR3 loop: CSASRTGGVEGYTF. The DNA for the CDR3 is TGCAGTGCAAGTAGGACAGGGGGCGTTGAGGGCTACACCTTC.

The chain joins TRBV10-3 to TRBJ2-3; TRBD2 agrees at 10 bases. Germline values: CDR1 ENHRY, CDR2 SYGVKD. The CDR3 is 16 amino acids. Trimming at V came to 6 bases and at J to 4 bases, leaving 10 bases not matched to a gene. CDR3 protein: CAISSPSGGDPDTQYF. The CDR3 DNA sequence: TGTGCCATCAGCTCCCCTAGCGGGGGCGATCCAGATACGCAGTATTTT.

The chain couples TRBV5-6 to TRBJ2-2; TRBD1 matches at 9 bases. Germline loops: CDR1 SGHDT, CDR2 YYEEEE. V lost 0 bases, J lost 5 bases, and 5 bases stayed unmatched. The CDR3 sequence is 16 residues long. The chain's CDR3 is CASSLGTGVGTGELFF. The CDR3 region has the DNA TGTGCCAGCAGCTTGGGGACAGGGGTTGGAACCGGGGAGCTGTTTTTT.

This chain joins TRBV5-5 and TRBJ1-2; D possibly corresponds to TRBD1 (5 bases). CDR1 SGHKS and CDR2 YYEKEE come from the germline V gene (reference sequence). Trimming stripped 0 bases from V and 6 bases from J, with 12 bases between. The CDR3 contains 14 residues. As DNA, the CDR3 is TGTGCCAGCAGCTTGGGACCCAGGGCGGATGGCTACACCTTC. As protein: CASSLGPRADGYTF.

The CDR3 DNA reads as TGTGCCAGCAGCTTAGGAGACAGGGGGGCAGAGACCCAGTACTTC. Translated: CASSLGDRGAETQYF. This rearrangement joins TRBV7-9 to TRBJ2-5, with 9 bases aligning to TRBD1. Germline V gene data show CDR1 as SEHNR and CDR2 as FQNEAQ (reference sequence). The CDR3 contains 15 residues. J was trimmed by 4 bases and V by 1 base; bases with no gene match: 4.

The chain employs TRBV7-8 and TRBJ2-5; perhaps TRBD2 as D (5 bases). V was shortened by 5 bases and J by 7 bases, with 14 bases between the two germline ends. The CDR3 runs 13 residues. Germline CDR1 reads SGHVS; CDR2 reads FQNEAQ. CDR3 DNA sequence: TGTGCCAGCAGCCCCCCGACGGGATTGACCCAGTACTTC. Translation gives CASSPPTGLTQYF.

This chain joins TRBV29-1 and TRBJ1-5, with D possibly TRBD1 on 5 matching bases. CDR1 and CDR2 from the germline V gene are SQVTM and ANQGSEA. The V gene lost 4 bases and the J gene lost 1 base, with 11 bases spanning the gap. This CDR3 is built from 14 residues. The CDR3 nucleotides read TGCAGCGTTGTTTCAGGGATGAGCAATCAGCCCCAGCATTTT. Translated, it gives CSVVSGMSNQPQHF.

The V call is TRBV18, the J call TRBJ2-1; D is possibly TRBD1 (6 bases). Trimming cost V 0 bases and J 11 bases, with 8 bases left between them. Germline V gene lookup returns CDR1 KGHSH and CDR2 LQKENI. The CDR3 spans 12 residues. The CDR3 region is CASSPPGDKQFF. DNA for the CDR3: TGTGCCAGCTCACCACCGGGGGACAAGCAGTTCTTC.

The chain carries TRBV27 and TRBJ2-5; D may be TRBD1 (6 bases). Germline CDR1 and CDR2: MNHEY and SMNVEV (reference sequence). This CDR3 comprises 14 residues. V dropped 6 bases and J dropped 9 bases, with 20 bases sitting between them. The CDR3 loop reads CASRTRDTRGAQYF. The DNA of the CDR3 is TGTGCCAGCAGGACCCGGGACACTCGAGGGGCCCAGTACTTC.

This clone was seen only once. This rearrangement joins TRBV3-1 (or the pseudogene TRBV3-2) to TRBJ1-2; 7 positions match TRBD1. The germline V gene encodes CDR1 LGHDT and CDR2 YNNKEL (reference sequence). Trimming took 4 bases from V and 5 from J; bases not matched to a gene: 7. This CDR3 contains 14 residues. CDR3 protein: CASSRRDSLYGYTF. DNA for the CDR3: TGTGCCAGCAGCCGACGGGACAGTTTGTATGGCTACACCTTC.

This chain connects TRBV18 to TRBJ2-7, with D perhaps matching TRBD1 (5 bases). The germline V and J ends were trimmed by 3 bases and 3 bases, with 15 bases remaining between them. Germline V lookup: CDR1 KGHSH, CDR2 LQKENI. This CDR3 has 15 amino acids. CDR3 in DNA: TGTGCCAGCTCACCTTCTATGACAGAAAACTACGAGCAGTACTTC. Its translation is CASSPSMTENYEQYF.